This T cell receptor beta chain derives from a study of spatial heterogeneity in lung cancer. Study-wide background: The study consistently detected more beta-chain than alpha-chain sequences. Combinations of a unique TCR and a UMI were tallied in raw reads, and on average each appeared more than ten times. Study results and caveats: Ubiquitous expanded tumor TCRs were observed in blood more at resection than follow-up.

Time point meaning: sample taken at primary tumor resection. Comment on this clonotype: The target antigen is unknown.

Every individual TCR cDNA molecule carried its own unique molecular identifier, which allowed correction of PCR and sequencing errors. One entry per CDR3 protein results from TCRdb running MiXCR on the 5' RACE reads. The table records roughly 40,000 distinct CDR3 sequences, 6.8% of them present only once. The trim removed 4 bases at V and 3 bases at J, leaving 8 bases unmatched. There are 16 residues in the CDR3. Per the germline V gene, CDR1 is SGHAT and CDR2 is FQNNGV. The chain recombines TRBV11-2 with TRBJ2-3; 9 bases match TRBD1. The sequence was collected from a female donor with early-stage non-small cell lung cancer. The sample here was PBMCs, taken at surgery. The CDR3 region has the DNA TGTGCCAGCAGCTCGGGACAGGGTACGGAGACAGATACGCAGTATTTT. It specifies CASSSGQGTETDTQYF. The whole variable domain, remainder taken from reference TRBV11-2 and TRBJ2-3, is EAGVAQSPRYKIIEKRQSVAFWCNPISGHATLYWYQQILGQGPKLLIQFQNNGVVDDSQLPKDRFSAERLKGVDSTLKIQPAKLEDSAVYLCASSSGQGTETDTQYFGPGTRLTVL.